This record covers a single TCR beta chain. This entry comes from a study of blood T cell repertoires in COVID-19. As for the study in general: From the United States, Italy and Spain came samples of acute and convalescent COVID-19. In each case, the material was cDNA or gDNA derived from T cells, B-cell-depleted T cells, or PBMCs.

The authors' processing: Researchers report that nucleated cell counts were estimated from reference gene primer amplification. Generated by immunoSEQ multiplex PCR, the TCRdb table keeps only in-frame clones and is missing some. V and J calls plus clone size are reproduced from that table; the DNA served to infer D and trimming. In the table there are tens of thousands of clones, about nine tenths of which are singletons. The receptor was isolated from a human donor in a cohort sampled during active COVID-19. The sequenced material came from peripheral blood.

Here the CDR3 reads CASSQDRVSSYEQYF. For the CDR3, the DNA is TGTGCCAGCAGCCAAGACAGGGTGAGCTCCTACGAGCAGTACTTC. This chain joins TRBV3-1 (or the pseudogene TRBV3-2) and TRBJ2-7; D perhaps matches TRBD1 (5 bases). V shed 0 bases and J shed 0 bases, with 9 bases lying between them. There are 15 residues in the CDR3. Germline lookup yields CDR1 LGHDT and CDR2 YNNKEL (reference sequence).